Described below is a single T cell receptor (beta chain) sequence and its context. Its antigen is currently unknown. The data were obtained in a study of T-cell memory formation after mild COVID-19. Researchers used 5'RACE with constant-segment primers to make TCR alpha and TCR beta cDNA libraries that carry sample barcodes and UMIs. TCRdb ran MiXCR on the 5' RACE reads and lists one entry per CDR3 protein. The repertoire has some 260,000 distinct CDR3 sequences, over 15% of them found once; the top ten carry around 3.7%. CDR1 and CDR2 from the germline V gene are SGHTA and FQGNSA. The V gene end was trimmed by 5 bases and the J gene end by 2 bases; junction bases not matched to a gene: 4. CDR3 size: 14 residues. Whole-study results and caveats: Prior to infection, memory already included some responding clones, suggesting cross-reactive memory joined. Clones that shrank (day 15 to 85) were balanced CD4/CD8, whereas later expanders leaned CD4+. CD4+ contracting clones lay mainly in CM and EM, CD8+ ones in EMRA.

The chain combines TRBV7-2 with TRBJ2-3, with TRBD2 matching 7 bases. The clonotype was recovered from a man aged 18-30 years who had mild COVID-19 (a few samples of this study predate the infection). Cell type and time point are not known. Specimen: PBMCs or a T cell subset sorted from them (not recorded which). The CDR3 DNA reads TGTGCCAGCAGCCGGGACTATTACACAGATACGCAGTATTTT. Protein: CASSRDYYTDTQYF.